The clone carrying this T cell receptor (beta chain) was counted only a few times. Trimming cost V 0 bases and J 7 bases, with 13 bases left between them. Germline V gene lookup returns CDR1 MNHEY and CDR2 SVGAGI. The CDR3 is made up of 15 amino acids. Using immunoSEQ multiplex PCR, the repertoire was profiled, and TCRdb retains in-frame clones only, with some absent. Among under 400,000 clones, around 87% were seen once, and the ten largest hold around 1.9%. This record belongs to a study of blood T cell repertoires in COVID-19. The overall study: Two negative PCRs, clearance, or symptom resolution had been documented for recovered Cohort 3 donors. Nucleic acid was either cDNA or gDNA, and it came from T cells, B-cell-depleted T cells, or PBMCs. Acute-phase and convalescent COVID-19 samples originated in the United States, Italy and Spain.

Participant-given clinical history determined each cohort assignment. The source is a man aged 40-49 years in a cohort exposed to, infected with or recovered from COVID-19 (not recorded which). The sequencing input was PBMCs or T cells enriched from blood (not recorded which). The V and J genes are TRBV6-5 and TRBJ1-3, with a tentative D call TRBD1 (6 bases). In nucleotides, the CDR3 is TGTGCCAGCAGTTACTCGTTTCAGGGGAGCAACACCATATATTTT. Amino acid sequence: CASSYSFQGSNTIYF.